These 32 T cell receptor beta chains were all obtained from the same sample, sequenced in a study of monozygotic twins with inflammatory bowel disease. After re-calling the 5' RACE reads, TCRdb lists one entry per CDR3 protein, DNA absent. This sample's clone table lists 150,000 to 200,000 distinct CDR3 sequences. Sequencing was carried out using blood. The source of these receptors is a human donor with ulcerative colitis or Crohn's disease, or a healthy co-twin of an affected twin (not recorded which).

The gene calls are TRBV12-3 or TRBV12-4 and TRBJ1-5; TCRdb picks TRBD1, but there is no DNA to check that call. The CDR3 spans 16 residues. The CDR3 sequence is CASSLSGRGGNQPQHF.

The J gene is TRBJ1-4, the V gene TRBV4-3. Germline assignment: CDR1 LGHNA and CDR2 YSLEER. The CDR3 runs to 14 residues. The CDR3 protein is CASSQEVTNEKLFF.

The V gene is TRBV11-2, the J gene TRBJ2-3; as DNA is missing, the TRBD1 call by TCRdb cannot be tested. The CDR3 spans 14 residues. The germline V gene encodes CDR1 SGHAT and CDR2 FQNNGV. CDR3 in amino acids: CASSSLRAIDTQYF.

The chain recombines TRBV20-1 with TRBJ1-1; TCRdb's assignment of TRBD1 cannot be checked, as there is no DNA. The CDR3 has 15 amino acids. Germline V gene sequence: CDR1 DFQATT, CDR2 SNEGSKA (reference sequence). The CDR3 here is CSASPQGGPNTEAFF.

Here the CDR3 reads CASSERDGYEQYF. This chain links TRBV2 with TRBJ2-7; TCRdb designates TRBD1, a call that cannot be tested without DNA. From germline, CDR1 is SNHLY and CDR2 FYNNEI. This CDR3 is 13 amino acids long.

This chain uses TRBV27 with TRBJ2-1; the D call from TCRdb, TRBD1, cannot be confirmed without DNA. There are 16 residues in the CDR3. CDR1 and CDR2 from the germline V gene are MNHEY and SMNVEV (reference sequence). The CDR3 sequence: CASSKPTGMVGYEQFF.

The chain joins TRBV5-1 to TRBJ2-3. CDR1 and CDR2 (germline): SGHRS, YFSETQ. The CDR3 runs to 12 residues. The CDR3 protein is CASRETVDTQYF.

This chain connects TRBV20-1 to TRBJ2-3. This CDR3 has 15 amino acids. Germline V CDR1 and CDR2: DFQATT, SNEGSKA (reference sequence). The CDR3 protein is CSARNWKGATDTQYF.

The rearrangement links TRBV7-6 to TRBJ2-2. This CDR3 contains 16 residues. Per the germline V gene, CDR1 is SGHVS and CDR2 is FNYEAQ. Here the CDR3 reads CASSFPYSGNTGELFF. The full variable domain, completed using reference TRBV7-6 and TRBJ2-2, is GAGVSQSPRYKVTKRGQDVALRCDPISGHVSLYWYRQALGQGPEFLTYFNYEAQQDKSGLPNDRFSAERPEGSISTLTIQRTEQRDSAMYRCASSFPYSGNTGELFFGEGSRLTVL.

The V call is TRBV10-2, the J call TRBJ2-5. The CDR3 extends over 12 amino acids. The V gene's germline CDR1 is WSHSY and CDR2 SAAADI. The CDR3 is CASSALGETQYF.

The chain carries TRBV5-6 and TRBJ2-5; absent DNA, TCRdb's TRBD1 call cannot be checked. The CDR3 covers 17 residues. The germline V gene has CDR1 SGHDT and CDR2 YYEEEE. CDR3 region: CASSRMGGRRVAETQYF.

CDR3 sequence: CAISETGAGSPLHF. This chain links TRBV10-3 with TRBJ1-6; the D call from TCRdb, TRBD1, cannot be confirmed without DNA. The V gene's germline CDR1 is ENHRY and CDR2 SYGVKD. This CDR3 region has 14 residues.

CDR3: CASSPLGQQNSPLHF. This chain uses TRBV9 with TRBJ1-6; there is no DNA to check the TCRdb D call of TRBD1. CDR3 size: 15 residues. The germline gives CDR1 SGDLS, CDR2 YYNGEE.

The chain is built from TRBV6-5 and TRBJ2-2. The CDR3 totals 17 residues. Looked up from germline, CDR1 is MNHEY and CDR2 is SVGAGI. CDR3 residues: CASSYRIDGRATGELFF.

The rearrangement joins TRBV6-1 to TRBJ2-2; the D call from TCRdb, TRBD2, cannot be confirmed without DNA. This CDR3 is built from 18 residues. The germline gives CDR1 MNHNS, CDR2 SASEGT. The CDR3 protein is CASTPYPLAGVYPGELFF.

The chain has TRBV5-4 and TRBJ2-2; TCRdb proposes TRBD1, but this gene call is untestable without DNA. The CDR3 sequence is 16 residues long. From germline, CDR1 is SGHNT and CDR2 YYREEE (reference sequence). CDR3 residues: CASSLQEVRGPGELFF.

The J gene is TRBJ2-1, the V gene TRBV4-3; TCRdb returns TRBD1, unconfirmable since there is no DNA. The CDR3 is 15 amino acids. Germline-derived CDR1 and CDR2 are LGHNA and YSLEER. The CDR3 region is CASSQVGQGENEQFF.

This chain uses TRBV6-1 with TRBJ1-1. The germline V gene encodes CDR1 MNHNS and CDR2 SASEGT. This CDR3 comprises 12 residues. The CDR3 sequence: CASFKRGTEAFF.

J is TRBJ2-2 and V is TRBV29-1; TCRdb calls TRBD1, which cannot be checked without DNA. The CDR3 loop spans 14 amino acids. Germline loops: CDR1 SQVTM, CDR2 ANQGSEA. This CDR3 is CSACETGGLGELFF.

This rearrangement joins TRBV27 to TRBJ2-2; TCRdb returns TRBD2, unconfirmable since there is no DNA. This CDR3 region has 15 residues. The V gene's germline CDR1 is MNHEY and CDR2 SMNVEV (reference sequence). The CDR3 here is CASSGTSGRIGELFF.

CDR3 sequence: CASSPGRANTQYF. This chain joins TRBV14 and TRBJ2-3; TCRdb reports TRBD2, a call that lacks DNA to check it against. Germline lookup yields CDR1 SGHDN and CDR2 FVKESK. This CDR3 is 13 amino acids long.

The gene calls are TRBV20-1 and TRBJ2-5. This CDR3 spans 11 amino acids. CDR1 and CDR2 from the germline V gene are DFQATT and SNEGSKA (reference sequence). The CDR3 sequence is CSARVIETQYF.

This CDR3 is CASRPPTGLGSYEQYF. The chain links TRBV7-9 to TRBJ2-7; TCRdb names TRBD1, which stays unverified in the absence of DNA. CDR1 SEHNR and CDR2 FQNEAQ come from the germline V gene (reference sequence). The length of the CDR3 is 16 residues.

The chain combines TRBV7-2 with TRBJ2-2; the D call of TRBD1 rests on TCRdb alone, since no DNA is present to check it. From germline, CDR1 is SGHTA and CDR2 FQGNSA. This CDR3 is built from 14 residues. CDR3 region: CASSFGMNTGELFF.

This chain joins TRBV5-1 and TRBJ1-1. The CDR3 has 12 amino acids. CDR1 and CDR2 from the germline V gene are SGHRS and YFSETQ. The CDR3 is CASSLSRSEAFF.

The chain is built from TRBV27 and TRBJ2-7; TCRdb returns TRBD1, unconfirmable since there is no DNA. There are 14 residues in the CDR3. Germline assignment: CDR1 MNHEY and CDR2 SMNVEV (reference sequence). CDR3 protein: CASSFRGRHYEQYF.

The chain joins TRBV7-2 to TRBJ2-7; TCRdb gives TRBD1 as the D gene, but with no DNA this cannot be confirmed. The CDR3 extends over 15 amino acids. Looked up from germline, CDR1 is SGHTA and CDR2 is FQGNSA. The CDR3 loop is CASSLGQGGTYEQYF.

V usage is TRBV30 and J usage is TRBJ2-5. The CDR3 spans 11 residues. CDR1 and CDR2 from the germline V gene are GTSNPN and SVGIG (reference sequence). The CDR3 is CAWSVVKTQYF.

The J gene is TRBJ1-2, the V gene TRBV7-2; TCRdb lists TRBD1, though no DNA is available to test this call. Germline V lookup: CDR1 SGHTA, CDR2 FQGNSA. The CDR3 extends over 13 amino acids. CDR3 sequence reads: CASSSPGIWGYTF.

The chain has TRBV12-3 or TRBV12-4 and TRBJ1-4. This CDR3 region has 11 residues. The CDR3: CASTLGEKLFF.

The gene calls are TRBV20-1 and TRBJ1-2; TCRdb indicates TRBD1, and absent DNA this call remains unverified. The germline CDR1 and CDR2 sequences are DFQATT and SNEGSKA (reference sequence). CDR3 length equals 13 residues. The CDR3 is CSARVGGVAGYTF.

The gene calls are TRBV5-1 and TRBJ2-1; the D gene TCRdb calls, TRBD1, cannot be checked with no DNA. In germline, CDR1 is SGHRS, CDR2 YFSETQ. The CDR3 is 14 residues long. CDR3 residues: CASSLGQGVDEQFF.